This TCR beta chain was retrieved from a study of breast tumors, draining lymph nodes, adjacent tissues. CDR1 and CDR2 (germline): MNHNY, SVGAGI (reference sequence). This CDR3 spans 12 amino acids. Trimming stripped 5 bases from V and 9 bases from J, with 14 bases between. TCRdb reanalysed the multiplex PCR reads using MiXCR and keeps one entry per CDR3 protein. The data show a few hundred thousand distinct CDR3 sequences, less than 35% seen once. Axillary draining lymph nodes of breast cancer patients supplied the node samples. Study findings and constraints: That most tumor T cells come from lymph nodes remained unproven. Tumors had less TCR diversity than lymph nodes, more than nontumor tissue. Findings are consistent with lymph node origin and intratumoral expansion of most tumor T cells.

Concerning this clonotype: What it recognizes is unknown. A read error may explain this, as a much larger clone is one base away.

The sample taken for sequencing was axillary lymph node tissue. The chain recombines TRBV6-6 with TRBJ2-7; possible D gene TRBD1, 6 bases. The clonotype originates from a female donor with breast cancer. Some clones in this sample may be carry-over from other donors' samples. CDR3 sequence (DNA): TGTGCCAGCAGTCAACAGGGAAGGGGGCAGTACTTC. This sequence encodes CASSQQGRGQYF.